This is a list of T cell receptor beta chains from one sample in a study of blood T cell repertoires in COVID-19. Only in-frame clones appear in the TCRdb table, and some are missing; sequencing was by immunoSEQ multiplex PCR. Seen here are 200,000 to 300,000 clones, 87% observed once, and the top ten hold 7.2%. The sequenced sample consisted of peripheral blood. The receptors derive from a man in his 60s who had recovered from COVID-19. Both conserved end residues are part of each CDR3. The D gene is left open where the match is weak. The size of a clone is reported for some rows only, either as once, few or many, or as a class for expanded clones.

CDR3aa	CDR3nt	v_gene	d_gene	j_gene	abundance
CASSLSLVQPQHF	TGTGCCAGCAGTTTATCGCTAGTTCAGCCCCAGCATTTT	TRBV27	NA	TRBJ1-5	NA
CASSRRGPREPLHF	TGTGCCAGCAGCCGCCGTGGGCCTCGAGAGCCCCTCCACTTT	TRBV5-4	NA	TRBJ1-6	NA
CASSQRGGTQETQYF	TGCGCCAGCAGCCAAAGGGGCGGGACCCAAGAGACCCAGTACTTC	TRBV5-1	NA	TRBJ2-5	NA
CATVLTVNTEAFF	TGTGCCACCGTCTTGACAGTGAACACTGAAGCTTTCTTT	TRBV6-6	NA	TRBJ1-1	NA
CATTPPQNYNEQFF	TGTGCCACCACCCCCCCACAGAATTACAATGAGCAGTTCTTC	TRBV6-5	NA	TRBJ2-1	NA
CASSPNRDGYTF	TGTGCCAGCAGCCCAAACAGGGATGGCTACACCTTC	TRBV28	NA	TRBJ1-2	NA
CASQGLYTEAFF	TGTGCCAGCCAGGGATTGTACACTGAAGCTTTCTTT	TRBV12-3/TRBV12-4	NA	TRBJ1-1	NA
CASSLAWDRLLDSPLHF	TGTGCCAGCAGCTTAGCCTGGGACAGGTTGTTGGATTCACCCCTCCACTTT	TRBV7-2	TRBD1	TRBJ1-6	NA
CASTGRFNYGYTF	TGTGCCAGCACGGGGAGGTTTAACTATGGCTACACCTTC	TRBV2	NA	TRBJ1-2	NA
CAWSSFGTGVGYTF	TGTGCCTGGAGTTCTTTTGGGACAGGGGTCGGCTACACCTTC	TRBV30	TRBD1	TRBJ1-2	NA
CASGSGFSEAFF	TGTGCCAGCGGGTCGGGGTTTTCTGAAGCTTTCTTT	TRBV2	NA	TRBJ1-1	once
CASGLGQGSYNEQFF	TGTGCCAGTGGGCTGGGACAGGGCTCCTACAATGAGCAGTTCTTC	TRBV18	TRBD1	TRBJ2-1	NA
CASSPRTTTGAVLNTEAFF	TGTGCCAGCAGCCCCCGAACTACGACCGGAGCAGTTTTGAACACTGAAGCTTTCTTT	TRBV7-9	NA	TRBJ1-1	NA
CASSPQGSGNTIYF	TGTGCCAGTAGTCCTCAGGGCTCTGGAAACACCATATATTTT	TRBV19	NA	TRBJ1-3	NA
CATAGANYGYTF	TGTGCCACGGCGGGGGCTAACTATGGCTACACCTTC	TRBV27	NA	TRBJ1-2	once
CASSHGQGIETQYF	TGTGCCAGCAGTCATGGACAGGGGATAGAGACCCAGTACTTC	TRBV3-1/TRBV3-2	TRBD1	TRBJ2-5	NA
CASSSTGDNYGYTF	TGCGCCAGCAGCTCGACAGGGGATAACTATGGCTACACCTTC	TRBV5-1	TRBD1	TRBJ1-2	NA
CASKRAVMVYEQYF	TGTGCCAGCAAGCGGGCGGTGATGGTCTACGAGCAGTACTTC	TRBV2	NA	TRBJ2-7	NA
CASSPWVATTDTQYF	TGTGCCAGCAGCCCCTGGGTAGCCACCACAGATACGCAGTATTTT	TRBV11-2	NA	TRBJ2-3	NA
CASSLDRGDTEAFF	TGTGCCAGCAGTCTTGACAGGGGAGATACTGAAGCTTTCTTT	TRBV2	TRBD1	TRBJ1-1	NA
CASSERGSEGAKNIQYF	TGTGCCAGCAGTGAGCGGGGGAGTGAGGGGGCCAAAAACATTCAGTACTTC	TRBV25-1	TRBD2	TRBJ2-4	NA
CASSLKWGQTEETQYF	TGTGCCAGCAGCTTAAAGTGGGGACAGACAGAAGAGACCCAGTACTTC	TRBV7-9	TRBD1	TRBJ2-5	NA
CASGGQLISSYNEQFF	TGTGCTAGTGGTGGACAGCTAATCAGCTCCTACAATGAGCAGTTCTTC	TRBV12-5	NA	TRBJ2-1	NA
CASSPRTGFYGYTF	TGTGCCAGTAGCCCACGGACAGGCTTTTATGGCTACACCTTC	TRBV19	TRBD1	TRBJ1-2	NA
CASSPRGNTEAFF	TGTGCCAGCTCACCACGCGGGAACACTGAAGCTTTCTTT	TRBV18	NA	TRBJ1-1	NA
CASSPGTSHQETQYF	TGCGCCAGCAGCCCCGGGACTAGCCACCAAGAGACCCAGTACTTC	TRBV5-1	TRBD2	TRBJ2-5	NA
CASSAGQVIAKNIQYF	TGTGCCAGCAGCGCGGGACAGGTGATTGCCAAAAACATTCAGTACTTC	TRBV9	TRBD1	TRBJ2-4	many
CALQARLTEAFF	TGTGCCTTACAGGCTAGGTTGACTGAAGCTTTCTTT	TRBV30	NA	TRBJ1-1	NA
CASRRPGQGMNTEAFF	TGTGCCAGTAGGAGGCCGGGACAGGGCATGAACACTGAAGCTTTCTTT	TRBV19	TRBD1	TRBJ1-1	NA
CASSLLETRIYGYTF	TGCGCCAGCAGCTTATTAGAAACGAGAATCTATGGCTACACCTTC	TRBV5-1	NA	TRBJ1-2	NA
CASRTTGESVNTEAFF	TGTGCCAGTAGGACCACAGGGGAATCGGTGAACACTGAAGCTTTCTTT	TRBV19	TRBD1	TRBJ1-1	NA
CASSPGTLSTDTQYF	TGTGCCAGCAGCCCCGGGACTCTAAGCACAGATACGCAGTATTTT	TRBV4-2	NA	TRBJ2-3	NA
CASRKGQSDSNQPQHF	TGTGCAAGTCGAAAAGGACAGTCAGATAGCAATCAGCCCCAGCATTTT	TRBV12-2	NA	TRBJ1-5	NA
CASSIQPGQGTNIQYF	TGCGCCAGCAGCATACAACCGGGACAGGGGACAAACATTCAGTACTTC	TRBV5-1	TRBD1	TRBJ2-4	NA
CASSEGGGKTQYF	TGTGCCAGCAGTGAAGGGGGCGGAAAGACCCAGTACTTC	TRBV6-1	NA	TRBJ2-5	NA
CASSDTDRRVRKLFF	TGCGCCAGCAGTGATACGGACAGAAGGGTCCGAAAACTGTTTTTT	TRBV10-2	NA	TRBJ1-4	NA
CASSTSGGSSYNEQFF	TGTGCCAGTAGCACTAGCGGGGGGAGCTCCTACAATGAGCAGTTCTTC	TRBV19	TRBD2	TRBJ2-1	NA
CASSPKGAGDNQPQHF	TGTGCCAGCAGCCCTAAAGGAGCGGGGGACAATCAGCCCCAGCATTTT	TRBV3-1/TRBV3-2	NA	TRBJ1-5	NA
CASGRDRSYNEQFF	TGTGCCAGCGGGCGAGACCGTTCCTACAATGAGCAGTTCTTC	TRBV3-1/TRBV3-2	NA	TRBJ2-1	NA
CASRGGNYGYTF	TGTGCCAGCCGCGGCGGTAACTATGGCTACACCTTC	TRBV27	NA	TRBJ1-2	NA
CASHHRGQYNEQFF	TGTGCCAGCCACCACAGGGGGCAGTACAATGAGCAGTTCTTC	TRBV6-5	TRBD1	TRBJ2-1	NA
CASSPDSRNTEAFF	TGCGCCAGCAGCCCGGACAGCCGGAACACTGAAGCTTTCTTT	TRBV5-1	NA	TRBJ1-1	NA
CASSRYSSGGLYEQYF	TGTGCCAGCAGCCGATACTCTAGCGGGGGTTTATACGAGCAGTACTTC	TRBV5-8	TRBD2	TRBJ2-7	NA
CASKGFRTDTQYF	TGTGCCAGCAAGGGGTTTCGCACAGATACGCAGTATTTT	TRBV7-2	NA	TRBJ2-3	NA
CASSSGDGPLHF	TGTGCCAGCAGCTCGGGAGACGGACCCCTCCACTTT	TRBV7-8	NA	TRBJ1-6	NA
CASSPLDRTYEQYF	TGTGCCAGCAGTCCCCTGGACAGAACCTACGAGCAGTACTTC	TRBV28	NA	TRBJ2-7	NA
CAISEGASGGHYQETQYF	TGTGCCATCAGTGAAGGGGCTAGCGGGGGGCACTACCAAGAGACCCAGTACTTC	TRBV10-3	TRBD2	TRBJ2-5	NA
CASSSAGLGETQYF	TGTGCCAGCAGTTCAGCAGGGCTCGGGGAGACCCAGTACTTC	TRBV6-5	NA	TRBJ2-5	NA
CASSRGTSGGLTDTQYF	TGTGCCAGCAGCCGGGGGACTAGCGGGGGTCTCACAGATACGCAGTATTTT	TRBV7-9	TRBD2	TRBJ2-3	NA
CASSLTHGYTF	TGTGCCAGCAGCCTAACTCATGGCTACACCTTC	TRBV7-6	NA	TRBJ1-2	NA
CASSYGGGVTWPQHF	TGTGCCAGCAGTTATGGCGGGGGGGTAACGTGGCCCCAGCATTTT	TRBV6-2/TRBV6-3	NA	TRBJ1-5	NA
CAANAGSYYGYTF	TGTGCCGCTAATGCCGGGTCTTACTATGGCTACACCTTC	TRBV6-5	NA	TRBJ1-2	NA
CASSRRAGGEQPQHF	TGTGCCAGCAGCCGTCGCGCAGGGGGCGAACAGCCCCAGCATTTT	TRBV7-2	TRBD1	TRBJ1-5	NA
CASSHLGQGNSPLHF	TGTGCCAGCAGCCACTTGGGGCAGGGGAATTCACCCCTCCACTTT	TRBV3-1/TRBV3-2	NA	TRBJ1-6	NA
CASNAGYTNEKLFF	TGTGCCAGCAACGCCGGTTATACTAATGAAAAACTGTTTTTT	TRBV6-6	NA	TRBJ1-4	NA
CASSLSGEGDIQYF	TGTGCCAGCAGCTTGTCGGGTGAGGGAGACATTCAGTACTTC	TRBV5-4	NA	TRBJ2-4	NA
CASSRGKGVAYEQYF	TGTGCCAGCAGCAGGGGGAAGGGCGTTGCCTACGAGCAGTACTTC	TRBV2	TRBD1	TRBJ2-7	NA
CASSWGRVGEQYF	TGTGCCAGCAGTTGGGGCAGGGTTGGCGAGCAGTACTTC	TRBV28	NA	TRBJ2-7	NA
CASSKVQVENTEAFF	TGTGCCAGCAGCAAAGTCCAGGTGGAGAACACTGAAGCTTTCTTT	TRBV21-1	NA	TRBJ1-1	NA